The 22 T cell receptor beta chains listed next were all sequenced from one sample in a study of tumor and adjacent non-tumor tissue in lung cancer. TCRbeta libraries were built with three rounds of nested PCR, modified from ARM-PCR. TCRdb independently ran MiXCR on the multiplex PCR reads; one entry per CDR3 protein. The sample carries approximately 130,000 distinct CDR3 sequences, approximately 71% recorded once. RNA was extracted from bulk tissue without any cell sorting. Source material: lung tumor tissue. The receptors stem from a man aged 25-40 years with non-small cell lung cancer.

The rearrangement links TRBV20-1 to TRBJ1-6; no reliable D call. Looked up from germline, CDR1 is DFQATT and CDR2 is SNEGSKA (reference sequence). Trimming cost V 2 bases and J 14 bases, with 13 bases left between them. CDR3 length: 12 residues. CDR3 in amino acids: CSARIGKRALHF. The CDR3 DNA is TGCAGTGCTAGAATAGGGAAGAGGGCCCTCCACTTT.

Note on this clonotype: A much larger clone lies one base from this, so it may be a read error. The chain links TRBV6-2 or TRBV6-3 to TRBJ2-2, with 14 bases fitting TRBD2. The CDR3 loop spans 20 amino acids. Germline CDR1 MNHEY, CDR2 SVGEGT. Trimming cost V 6 bases and J 6 bases; bases outside gene matches: 18. Here the CDR3 DNA reads TGTGCCAGCAGCCATCAAAAACGGACTAGCGGGGGGCGGTGGGCCGGGGAGCTGTTTTTT. Amino acids: CASSHQKRTSGGRWAGELFF.

In regard to this clonotype: One base away lies a much larger clone, so this may be a sequencing read error. The V call is TRBV20-1, the J call TRBJ2-5, with D perhaps TRBD2 (5 bases). Looked up from germline, CDR1 is DFQATT and CDR2 is SNEGSKA (reference sequence). The CDR3 loop spans 15 amino acids. The CDR3 DNA follows: TGCAGTGCAAACCCCGCGGGCCCGGTAGAGGAGACCCAGCACTTC. Protein sequence: CSANPAGPVEETQHF.

V gene TRBV28 combines with J gene TRBJ2-5; TRBD2 is a possible D gene (6 bases). The CDR3 is made up of 16 amino acids. Germline CDR1 and CDR2: MDHEN and SYDVKM. V lost 5 bases and J 0 bases, leaving 16 bases between the germline ends. DNA of the CDR3: TGTGCCAGCAGTCCCCTTCGGGGGACCTACCAAGAGACCCAGTACTTC. Its protein is CASSPLRGTYQETQYF.

CDR3 nucleotide sequence: TGCGACGTTGAGATAGATAGCAATCAGCCCCAGCATTTT. The encoded protein is CDVEIDSNQPQHF. This rearrangement joins TRBV29-1 to TRBJ1-5; D remains unclear. This CDR3 contains 13 residues. Looked up from germline, CDR1 is SQVTM and CDR2 is ANQGSEA.

Remarks on this clonotype: Mismatch with germline at one junction end may stem from a read error. V usage is TRBV4-2 and J usage is TRBJ1-2, with D perhaps matching TRBD1 (6 bases). This CDR3 contains 15 residues. CDR1 is LGHNA, CDR2 YNFKEQ, per germline. This CDR3 is CVSSQEGPTGVGYTF. For the CDR3, the DNA is TGTGTCAGCAGCCAAGAGGGCCCGACAGGTGTTGGCTACACCTTC.

With regard to this clonotype: A much bigger clone sits one base away, suggesting this may be a read error. The chain combines TRBV20-1 with TRBJ2-3, with TRBD1 matching 8 bases. The CDR3 runs to 15 residues. The V gene's germline CDR1 is DFQATT and CDR2 SNEGSKA (reference sequence). J was trimmed by 4 bases and V by 3 bases; bases with no gene match: 9. This CDR3 reads CSARMGNRGSDTQYF. The CDR3 bases are TGCAGTGCTAGGATGGGAAACAGGGGGTCAGATACGCAGTATTTT.

Notes on this clonotype: The junction departs from the called germline gene at one end, perhaps through a read error. The rearrangement links TRBV11-2 to TRBJ2-7, with 8 bases fitting TRBD2. The CDR3 length is 15 residues. Germline V lookup: CDR1 SGHAT, CDR2 FQNNGV. CDR3 sequence reads: CASSLNSGTTNGQCF. In DNA form, the CDR3 reads TGTGCCAGTAGCTTAAATAGCGGGACGACCAACGGGCAGTGCTTC.

In its sample, this clonotype was seen a few times. Germline and junction disagree at one end, which may indicate a read error. J is TRBJ2-1 and V is TRBV11-2, with TRBD2 identical over 8 bases. This CDR3 is 16 amino acids long. Germline V CDR1 and CDR2: SGHAT, FQNNGV. The CDR3 nucleotides read TGTGTCAGCAGCTTAGATCTCGACGGGAGGGGGGCTGAGCAGTTCTTC. Protein product: CVSSLDLDGRGAEQFF.

Remarks on this clonotype: A much larger clone lies one base from this, so it may be a read error. The chain recombines TRBV6-6 with TRBJ2-1; 11 bases line up with TRBD2. CDR3 size: 16 residues. Losses at the gene ends were 5 bases for V and 8 bases for J; bases not matched to a gene: 11. Germline CDR1 MNHNY, CDR2 SVGAGI (reference sequence). CDR3 in DNA: TGTGCCAGCAGTAGGTTAGCGGGAGGGCTCCGCGATGAGCAGTTCTTC. Translation gives CASSRLAGGLRDEQFF.

This clonotype was recorded only once. The junction differs from germline at one of its ends, possibly a read error. The chain has TRBV12-3 or TRBV12-4 and TRBJ2-2; weak D call: TRBD2 (5 bases). The CDR3 extends over 17 amino acids. The CDR3 nucleotides are TGTGCCAGTAGTTTATGGATGGGAGTAACGAACACCGGGGAGCTGTTTTTT. Its protein is CASSLWMGVTNTGELFF.

As to this clonotype: Since no conserved phenylalanine or tryptophan closes the CDR3, a read error is the likely cause. The gene calls are TRBV29-1 and TRBJ1-2, with 9 bases that match TRBD1. This CDR3 spans 13 amino acids. Germline V gene data show CDR1 as SQVTM and CDR2 as ANQGSEA. V lost 6 bases and J lost 10; bases outside the gene matches: 12. The CDR3 coding sequence is TGCAGCGTGGGACAGGGTGGACCCTGGGACTACACCGTC. This translates into CSVGQGGPWDYTV.

With regard to this clonotype: This may arise from a read error, as a much more abundant clone is one base away. The rearrangement joins TRBV5-4 to TRBJ2-7, with D tentatively TRBD1 or TRBD2 (6 bases each). Germline CDR1 reads SGHNT; CDR2 reads YYREEE (reference sequence). The CDR3 runs to 15 residues. The CDR3 bases are TGTGCCAGCAGCTTGGGCCTGGGGGCGGACTACGATCAGTACTTC. Its translation: CASSLGLGADYDQYF.

Concerning this clonotype: The germline gene is not matched at one end of the junction; a read error may be the cause. The chain uses TRBV6-5 and TRBJ1-2; D is undetermined. The CDR3 has 14 amino acids. Germline values: CDR1 MNHEY, CDR2 SVGAGI. The CDR3 DNA follows: TGTGCCAGCAGGTCGGCGGGCAGCGACTATGGCTGCAACTTC. Translating it yields CASRSAGSDYGCNF.

The chain couples TRBV5-6 to TRBJ2-2; TRBD2 might be the D (5 bases). Germline V lookup: CDR1 SGHDT, CDR2 YYEEEE. Trimming shortened V by 2 bases and J by 4 bases, and 15 bases separated the two germline ends. CDR3 length equals 16 residues. CDR3 region: CASSLTREWTTGELFF. CDR3 DNA sequence: TGTGCCAGCAGCTTAACAAGGGAGTGGACCACCGGGGAGCTGTTTTTT.

Worth noting for this clonotype: Possible read error: a much larger clone is one base away. V is TRBV20-1 and J is TRBJ1-1, with a possible D match to TRBD1 (5 bases). The CDR3 has 14 residues. Germline V CDR1 and CDR2: DFQATT, SNEGSKA (reference sequence). This chain's CDR3 is CSAREAGLDTEVFF. CDR3 DNA sequence: TGCAGTGCTAGAGAGGCGGGATTGGACACTGAAGTTTTCTTT.

As for this clonotype: In this CDR3 the conserved last residue, phenylalanine or tryptophan, is missing, so a read error is likely. Because the CDR3's place on the DNA is in doubt, the DNA is left out and the CDR3 is given as listed by TCRdb. V and J are TRBV11-2 and TRBJ1-2. Both ends counted, the CDR3 spans 12 residues. CDR1 is SGHAT, CDR2 FQNNGV, per germline. CDR3 protein: CASSLSDYGCTL.

On this clonotype: A much larger clone is a single base away; this may be a read error. This chain uses TRBV6-6 with TRBJ1-1, with D unclear. This CDR3 has 12 residues. Germline CDR1 and CDR2: MNHNY and SVGAGI (reference sequence). CDR3 protein: CASRLGHTKAFF. CDR3 nucleotides: TGTGCCAGCAGGCTTGGGCACACTAAAGCTTTCTTT.

Turning to this clonotype: One end of the junction is discordant with germline, which a read error may explain. V gene TRBV12-3 or TRBV12-4 combines with J gene TRBJ2-3; D is perhaps TRBD2 (5 bases). The CDR3 has 15 amino acids. The CDR3, as DNA: TGCGCCAGCAGAAGAGAGGAAGGGAGCAGAGATACGCAGTATTTT. This translates into CASRREEGSRDTQYF.

This clonotype was seen only once. The junction shows a germline mismatch at one end, possibly a read error. The chain carries TRBV11-2 and TRBJ2-7; D uncertain. Germline lookup yields CDR1 SGHAT and CDR2 FQNNGV. This CDR3 comprises 14 residues. The CDR3 coding sequence is TGTGCTAGCAGCATAGGGAACACCCTGTACGAGCAGTACTTC. Translated: CASSIGNTLYEQYF. The whole variable domain, filled in from reference TRBV11-2 and TRBJ2-7, reads EAGVAQSPRYKIIEKRQSVAFWCNPISGHATLYWYQQILGQGPKLLIQFQNNGVVDDSQLPKDRFSAERLKGVDSTLKIQPAKLEDSAVYLCASSIGNTLYEQYFGPGTRLTVT.

This clonotype occurred a few times. The chain couples TRBV11-2 to TRBJ2-1; a possible D gene is TRBD2 (5 bases). Trimming took 5 bases from V and 9 from J, leaving 20 bases between them. The CDR3 runs 15 residues. CDR1 and CDR2 from the germline V gene are SGHAT and FQNNGV. The CDR3 here is CASSPTSGSDGEQFF. In DNA, the CDR3 is TGTGCCAGCAGCCCCACTAGTGGGAGTGATGGTGAGCAGTTCTTC.

Comment on this clonotype: A clone one base away is much larger, so this may be a read error. The V gene is TRBV4-2, the J gene TRBJ2-2, with 13 bases aligning to TRBD2. Per germline, CDR1 LGHNA and CDR2 YNFKEQ. There are 18 residues in the CDR3. In nucleotides, the CDR3 is TGTGCCAGCAGCCAAGGGACTAGCGGGGGCGCGAACACCTGGGAGCTGTTTTTT. Amino acid sequence: CASSQGTSGGANTWELFF.